The 16 T cell receptor beta chains presented below share a single source sample, sequenced in a study of blood T cell repertoires in COVID-19. TCRdb keeps only in-frame clones here, not all; method: immunoSEQ multiplex PCR. This sample has 180,000 or so clones; 87% occur once, and the top ten carry roughly 2.5%. The sequencing input was peripheral blood. Receptor source: a man aged 40-49 years with active or convalescent COVID-19.

The gene calls are TRBV28 and TRBJ1-6; D possibly corresponds to TRBD1 (6 bases). The CDR3 runs to 15 residues. Deletions cut 3 bases from V and 7 bases from J, with 13 bases between. The germline CDR1 and CDR2 sequences are MDHEN and SYDVKM. In DNA, the CDR3 is TGTGCCAGCAGTTTCGCCGACAGGAAAAATTCACCCCTCCACTTT. Translation: CASSFADRKNSPLHF.

This clone was counted once. CDR3 bases: TGTGCCTGTTGGGGGGGGGTTAATGAAAAACTGTTTTTT. As protein: CACWGGVNEKLFF. This chain links TRBV30 with TRBJ1-4; perhaps TRBD1 as D (5 bases). The CDR3 contains 13 residues. Germline values: CDR1 GTSNPN, CDR2 SVGIG (reference sequence). V dropped 6 bases and J dropped 4 bases, with 12 bases sitting between them.

The chain carries TRBV5-4 and TRBJ2-7; no clear D. V was pared by 1 base and J by 1 base, with 3 bases between. The germline gives CDR1 SGHNT, CDR2 YYREEE (reference sequence). This CDR3 is 12 amino acids long. In DNA, the CDR3 is TGTGCCAGCAGCTTGTATTCCTACGAGCAGTACTTC. It yields the protein CASSLYSYEQYF.

The V call is TRBV7-9, the J call TRBJ1-3, with D possibly being TRBD1 (6 bases). The CDR3 has 17 amino acids. Germline lookup yields CDR1 SEHNR and CDR2 FQNEAQ (reference sequence). Trimming pared 5 bases from V and 0 bases from J, leaving 17 bases between. The CDR3 spells CASSAMGALHSGNTIYF. CDR3 DNA: TGTGCCAGCAGCGCGATGGGGGCCTTACACTCTGGAAACACCATATATTTT.

The rearrangement uses TRBV10-3 and TRBJ1-5; a possible D gene is TRBD1 (6 bases). V dropped 10 bases and J dropped 0 bases, with 16 bases sitting between them. This CDR3 is 15 amino acids long. From germline, CDR1 is ENHRY and CDR2 SYGVKD. The CDR3 reads CATRERGFSNQPQHF. The CDR3 coding sequence is TGTGCCACCAGGGAGAGGGGGTTTAGCAATCAGCCCCAGCATTTT.

Only one count was recorded for this clone. This rearrangement joins TRBV19 to TRBJ1-1; tentative D call: TRBD1 (6 bases). The CDR3 runs 16 residues. Per the germline V gene, CDR1 is LNHDA and CDR2 is SQIVND (reference sequence). V was shortened by 6 bases and J by 3 bases, with 20 bases between the two germline ends. The chain's CDR3 is CASRSRDIAEHTEAFF. The CDR3 DNA follows: TGTGCCAGTAGATCCCGGGACATCGCGGAGCACACTGAAGCTTTCTTT.

The CDR3, as DNA: TGTGCCAGCAGCCCTTTCACTGTGGGGACTACCCCCGGTGAGCAGTTCTTC. This codes for CASSPFTVGTTPGEQFF. This rearrangement joins TRBV7-2 to TRBJ2-1; TRBD2 matches at 7 bases. Germline-derived CDR1 and CDR2 are SGHTA and FQGNSA. CDR3 size: 17 residues. V shed 5 bases and J 9 bases; nucleotides not matched to a gene: 19.

The DNA for the CDR3 is TGTGCCAGCAGCTTAGCAGGACAGGGGGCTTTAGAGACCCAGTACTTC. Encoded protein: CASSLAGQGALETQYF. The chain combines TRBV7-6 with TRBJ2-5; 11 bases fit TRBD1. The CDR3 length is 16 residues. V shed 0 bases, J shed 4 bases, and the junction held 4 bases outside the gene matches. In germline, CDR1 is SGHVS, CDR2 FNYEAQ.

This clone was detected a few times. J is TRBJ1-2 and V is TRBV7-2; D remains ambiguous. The CDR3 extends over 12 amino acids. V was trimmed by 6 bases and J by 8 bases, leaving 13 bases between them. The germline V gene has CDR1 SGHTA and CDR2 FQGNSA. CDR3 sequence (DNA): TGTGCCAGCAGACTCCTCCGTTCGGGCTACACCTTC. Residues: CASRLLRSGYTF. Supplemented by reference TRBV7-2 and TRBJ1-2, the full variable domain reads GAGVSQSPSNKVTEKGKDVELRCDPISGHTALYWYRQSLGQGLEFLIYFQGNSAPDKSGLPSDRFSAERTGGSVSTLTIQRTQQEDSAVYLCASRLLRSGYTFGSGTRLTVV.

J is TRBJ1-1 and V is TRBV30, with 9 bases identical to TRBD1. Germline lookup yields CDR1 GTSNPN and CDR2 SVGIG (reference sequence). The CDR3 covers 16 residues. The trim removed 2 bases at V and 1 base at J, leaving 8 bases unmatched. DNA for the CDR3: TGTGCCTGGAGTACAGGGGGCGCGGGTGGGAACACTGAAGCTTTCTTT. Protein sequence: CAWSTGGAGGNTEAFF.

This clone was observed a single time. The V gene is TRBV30, the J gene TRBJ1-4, with D unclear. The CDR3 has 16 residues. Trimming removed 0 bases from V and 2 bases from J, with 13 bases in between. Per the germline V gene, CDR1 is GTSNPN and CDR2 is SVGIG (reference sequence). This CDR3 is CAWSVLPGATNEKLFF. The DNA for the CDR3 is TGTGCCTGGAGTGTATTGCCCGGAGCGACTAATGAAAAACTGTTTTTT.

The chain joins TRBV5-1 to TRBJ1-3; D is unresolved. The CDR3 has 13 residues. Germline CDR1 and CDR2: SGHRS and YFSETQ. Trimming removed 5 bases from V and 2 bases from J, with 8 bases in between. The CDR3 reads CASSSATGNTIYF. CDR3 in DNA: TGCGCCAGCAGTTCTGCGACTGGAAACACCATATATTTT.

The rearrangement joins TRBV5-1 to TRBJ2-7; TRBD1 might be the D (6 bases). The V end lost 0 bases, the J end lost 5 bases, and 15 bases lay between the germline ends. The CDR3 runs 15 residues. In germline, CDR1 is SGHRS, CDR2 YFSETQ. This CDR3 is CASSLAGAPRNEQYF. Written as DNA, the CDR3 is TGCGCCAGCAGCTTGGCAGGGGCCCCTCGGAACGAGCAGTACTTC.

V usage is TRBV7-2 and J usage is TRBJ2-5, with 8 bases fitting TRBD2. The CDR3 has 13 residues. V trimming: 6 bases; J trimming: 5 bases; junction bases outside the gene matches: 5. In germline, CDR1 is SGHTA, CDR2 FQGNSA. CDR3 bases: TGTGCCAGCAGGCCAGCGGGGGTGGAGACCCAGTACTTC. Amino acid sequence: CASRPAGVETQYF.

The chain employs TRBV11-2 and TRBJ2-7; maybe TRBD1 (8 bases). CDR1 is SGHAT and CDR2 is FQNNGV in the germline V gene. Trimming removed 2 bases at V and 7 bases at J, with 15 bases between. The length of the CDR3 is 14 residues. The CDR3: CASSLNRGGSEQYF. CDR3 DNA sequence: TGTGCCAGCAGCTTAAACAGGGGGGGATCGGAGCAGTACTTC.

The V gene is TRBV24-1, the J gene TRBJ2-1; 15 bases line up with TRBD2. V was clipped by 2 bases and J by 4 bases; unmatched bases: 2. Germline CDR1 and CDR2: KGHDR and SFDVKD. This CDR3 spans 17 amino acids. The chain's CDR3 is CATSDSGTSGGYNEQFF. In DNA, the CDR3 is TGTGCCACCAGTGATTCAGGGACTAGCGGGGGGTACAATGAGCAGTTCTTC.